The 30 T cell receptor beta chains presented below share a single source sample, sequenced in a study of shared clonotypes between healthy human individuals. TCRdb's copy holds only in-frame clones and misses some; the assay was immunoSEQ multiplex PCR. The data contain roughly 2.6 million clones, roughly 92% of them singletons. Sequences were obtained from naive CD4+ T cells sorted from blood. The subset was: CD45RA+ positively selected. The origin of the receptors is a man between 18 and 35 years old in good health.

The J gene is TRBJ2-3, the V gene TRBV30, with 7 bases fitting TRBD2. The CDR3 length is 17 residues. Unmatched junction bases numbered 9, after V lost 0 bases and J lost 0 bases. The V gene's germline CDR1 is GTSNPN and CDR2 SVGIG (reference sequence). This CDR3 is CAWSVLGLAESTDTQYF. As DNA, the CDR3 is TGTGCCTGGAGTGTCCTCGGGCTAGCGGAAAGCACAGATACGCAGTATTTT.

In DNA, the CDR3 is TGTGCCAGCATAAGCGGAATCGAATCTCATGGCTACACCTTC. Translating it yields CASISGIESHGYTF. V usage is TRBV28 and J usage is TRBJ1-2; D call uncertain. V lost 7 bases and J 6 bases, leaving 18 bases between the germline ends. The CDR3 totals 14 residues. Germline V gene data show CDR1 as MDHEN and CDR2 as SYDVKM.

This chain uses TRBV6-1 with TRBJ2-2; weak D call: TRBD1 (6 bases). Per the germline V gene, CDR1 is MNHNS and CDR2 is SASEGT. V was pared by 7 bases and J by 4 bases, with 16 bases between. The CDR3 is 15 amino acids. The CDR3: CASTPNGQITGELFF. The CDR3 DNA is TGTGCCAGCACCCCGAATGGACAGATCACCGGGGAGCTGTTTTTT.

V and J are TRBV5-5 and TRBJ2-7, with D tentatively TRBD1 (6 bases). Germline loops: CDR1 SGHKS, CDR2 YYEKEE (reference sequence). This CDR3 is 14 amino acids long. V lost 3 bases to trimming and J lost 0 bases, with 10 bases between them. The DNA of the CDR3 is TGTGCCAGCAGCTCTCGGGACATCTCCTACGAGCAGTACTTC. This codes for CASSSRDISYEQYF.

As concerns this clone: This sample also contains other DNA sequences that code for the same CDR3. J is TRBJ2-7 and V is TRBV5-4; TRBD1 aligns across 8 bases. Germline assignment: CDR1 SGHNT and CDR2 YYREEE (reference sequence). The ends lost 4 bases at V and 4 bases at J; junction bases unmatched: 7. The length of the CDR3 is 14 residues. CDR3 region: CASSPGQGLYEQYF. In nucleotides, the CDR3 is TGTGCCAGCAGCCCCGGACAGGGTCTGTACGAGCAGTACTTC.

J is TRBJ2-3 and V is TRBV14; D is possibly TRBD2 (5 bases). The CDR3 loop spans 15 amino acids. With 1 base removed from V and 2 bases from J, the gap between germline ends came to 10 bases. Germline loops: CDR1 SGHDN, CDR2 FVKESK. In DNA form, the CDR3 reads TGTGCCAGCAGCCAAGGAGACTACCACACAGATACGCAGTATTTT. Residues: CASSQGDYHTDTQYF.

The CDR3 sequence is CASSLVASGTYEQFF. DNA of the CDR3: TGTGCCAGCAGCTTAGTGGCTAGCGGGACCTATGAGCAGTTCTTC. The gene calls are TRBV7-2 and TRBJ2-1; 9 bases map to TRBD2. The germline CDR1 and CDR2 sequences are SGHTA and FQGNSA. This CDR3 is built from 15 residues. The V gene end was trimmed by 1 base and the J gene end by 8 bases; junction bases not matched to a gene: 6.

The chain employs TRBV4-1 and TRBJ2-7; 11 nucleotides align to TRBD2. Germline V lookup: CDR1 MGHRA, CDR2 YSYEKL. Trimming took 1 base from V and 8 from J; bases not matched to a gene: 16. This CDR3 contains 18 residues. CDR3 sequence (DNA): TGCGCCAGCAGCCAAGTAGTAGCGGGAGGGCCAAGTCTTGCGAAGCAGTACTTC. As protein: CASSQVVAGGPSLAKQYF.

The CDR3 nucleotides are TGTGCCAGCAGCTCCCGTGGTAGCGGGAGATACGAGCAGTACTTC. It is translated as CASSSRGSGRYEQYF. V usage is TRBV7-2 and J usage is TRBJ2-7, with TRBD2 matching 9 bases. The CDR3 runs 15 residues. From germline, CDR1 is SGHTA and CDR2 FQGNSA. The V and J ends lost 4 bases and 4 bases, in that order; junction bases with no gene match: 8.

This clone occurred once. The chain joins TRBV4-1 to TRBJ2-3; tentatively, D is TRBD1 (6 bases). The CDR3 loop spans 15 amino acids. The V end lost 5 bases, the J end lost 1 base, and 13 bases lay between the germline ends. Per the germline V gene, CDR1 is MGHRA and CDR2 is YSYEKL. CDR3 coding DNA: TGCGCCAGCAGCGAACGGTCAGGGGGCACAGATACGCAGTATTTT. It encodes CASSERSGGTDTQYF.

The CDR3 here is CASSQISGGTYEQYF. In DNA form, the CDR3 reads TGCGCCAGCAGCCAGATTAGCGGGGGGACCTACGAGCAGTACTTC. The rearrangement joins TRBV4-1 to TRBJ2-7; 10 nucleotides line up with TRBD2. This CDR3 has 15 amino acids. Per the germline V gene, CDR1 is MGHRA and CDR2 is YSYEKL. J was trimmed by 2 bases and V by 3 bases; bases with no gene match: 4.

The CDR3 region has the DNA TGTGCCATCAGTGATGTCTCGGGGACATCCGGCAATCAGCCCCAGCATTTT. Amino acid sequence: CAISDVSGTSGNQPQHF. J is TRBJ1-5 and V is TRBV10-3, with D perhaps matching TRBD1 (6 bases). The CDR3 runs to 17 residues. From germline, CDR1 is ENHRY and CDR2 SYGVKD. Trimming took off 3 bases at V and 2 bases at J, with 17 bases between the two ends.

A note on this clone: This sample also contains other DNA sequences that code for the same CDR3. V and J are TRBV5-1 and TRBJ2-5; D call uncertain. Deletions cut 2 bases from V and 5 bases from J, with 7 bases between. This CDR3 has 12 residues. From germline, CDR1 is SGHRS and CDR2 YFSETQ. The CDR3 region is CASSLVEETQYF. The CDR3 DNA follows: TGCGCCAGCAGCTTAGTCGAGGAGACCCAGTACTTC.

This clone was seen just once. This chain joins TRBV5-4 and TRBJ2-7, with 8 bases aligning to TRBD1. Trimming removed 2 bases from V and 5 bases from J; junction bases left unmatched: 6. From germline, CDR1 is SGHNT and CDR2 YYREEE (reference sequence). CDR3 length: 14 residues. The CDR3 region has the DNA TGTGCCAGCAGCTTTCGTGGACAGGGCCACGAGCAGTACTTC. Its translation: CASSFRGQGHEQYF.

This chain links TRBV5-1 with TRBJ1-6; D remains ambiguous. This CDR3 region has 16 residues. V gave up 4 bases and J gave up 2 bases, with 13 bases separating them. Germline V gene sequence: CDR1 SGHRS, CDR2 YFSETQ. The CDR3 nucleotides are TGCGCCAGCAGCCACGAAAGGAACACCTATAATTCACCCCTCCACTTT. It specifies CASSHERNTYNSPLHF.

V is TRBV2 and J is TRBJ2-5; tentative D call: TRBD2 (5 bases). Trimming took 3 bases from V and 2 from J, leaving 10 bases between them. The CDR3 totals 14 residues. The germline V gene has CDR1 SNHLY and CDR2 FYNNEI. CDR3 sequence: CASSDGTRQETQYF. Here the CDR3 DNA reads TGTGCCAGCAGTGATGGTACTAGACAAGAGACCCAGTACTTC.

V and J are TRBV6-6 and TRBJ2-3; 12 bases align to TRBD2. V was clipped by 5 bases and J by 0 bases; unmatched bases: 3. The length of the CDR3 is 16 residues. Germline-derived CDR1 and CDR2 are MNHNY and SVGAGI (reference sequence). In nucleotides, the CDR3 is TGTGCCAGCAGTCCTAGCGGGAGGGTTAGCACAGATACGCAGTATTTT. Protein product: CASSPSGRVSTDTQYF.

This sequence joins TRBV11-2 and TRBJ2-5; the D gene is possibly TRBD2 (6 bases). With 0 bases removed from V and 4 bases from J, the gap between germline ends came to 12 bases. The CDR3 runs 15 residues. The germline V gene has CDR1 SGHAT and CDR2 FQNNGV. The CDR3 region is CASSLDGLGGETQYF. The CDR3, as DNA: TGTGCCAGCAGCTTAGATGGGTTGGGGGGAGAGACCCAGTACTTC.

Note on this clone: The sample holds other DNA sequences that translate to the same CDR3. The chain combines TRBV6-5 with TRBJ1-1; no definite D call. Germline V CDR1 and CDR2: MNHEY, SVGAGI. The V gene lost 2 bases and the J gene lost 2 bases, with 9 bases spanning the gap. CDR3 length equals 14 residues. As DNA, the CDR3 is TGTGCCAGCAGTTACGCGGGCAGAAACACTGAAGCTTTCTTT. Translated, it gives CASSYAGRNTEAFF.

The genes are TRBV2 and TRBJ2-1, with TRBD1 matching 7 bases. The V gene's germline CDR1 is SNHLY and CDR2 FYNNEI. CDR3 length: 14 amino acids. Germline trimming cut 6 bases from V and 4 bases from J; bases unmatched to any gene: 6. CDR3 DNA sequence: TGTGCCAGCAGGGGAACAGGGGTTTACAATGAGCAGTTCTTC. It is translated as CASRGTGVYNEQFF.

This clone was seen a single time. The chain joins TRBV28 to TRBJ2-7; perhaps D is TRBD1 or TRBD2 (5 bases each). CDR3 size: 16 residues. The ends were cut back, 7 bases at V and 4 bases at J, with 23 bases in the middle. Germline CDR1 is MDHEN and CDR2 is SYDVKM. CDR3 protein: CASTLGGVPPLYEQYF. The DNA for the CDR3 is TGTGCCAGCACCCTTGGGGGAGTCCCCCCGCTTTACGAGCAGTACTTC.

The J gene is TRBJ2-7, the V gene TRBV7-2; unclear D gene. There are 15 residues in the CDR3. The V gene's germline CDR1 is SGHTA and CDR2 FQGNSA. V lost 4 bases and J 3 bases, leaving 16 bases between the germline ends. CDR3 bases: TGTGCCAGCAGCTCCCCTGTGGGTGGCCGCTACGAGCAGTACTTC. This gives the protein CASSSPVGGRYEQYF.

This clone occurred once. The chain couples TRBV7-9 to TRBJ1-2; the match to TRBD1 covers 8 bases. The CDR3 loop spans 13 amino acids. V dropped 5 bases and J dropped 4; count of bases not matched to a gene: 3. Per the germline V gene, CDR1 is SEHNR and CDR2 is FQNEAQ (reference sequence). This chain's CDR3 is CASSPTGVYGYTF. Here the CDR3 DNA reads TGTGCCAGCAGCCCGACAGGGGTCTATGGCTACACCTTC.

This chain connects TRBV21-1 to TRBJ1-1; no check of the table's D call, TRBD1, against the DNA was made. TRBV21-1 is a pseudogene. CDR3 length: 16 residues. CDR3 DNA sequence: TGTGCCAGCATCTATTTCTCCGGGACACCGAACACTGAAGCTTTCTTT. This sequence encodes CASIYFSGTPNTEAFF.

The gene calls are TRBV19 and TRBJ2-2, with D possibly matching TRBD2 (6 bases). This CDR3 contains 14 residues. Trimming stripped 9 bases from V and 7 bases from J, with 18 bases between. In germline, CDR1 is LNHDA, CDR2 SQIVND (reference sequence). The CDR3 DNA reads TGTGCCAGCAATAGGGACTCTGTCAACGGGGAGCTGTTTTTT. Translating it yields CASNRDSVNGELFF.

The chain uses TRBV10-3 and TRBJ1-4; 10 bases agree with TRBD1. CDR3 length: 14 amino acids. The germline V gene has CDR1 ENHRY and CDR2 SYGVKD. V trimming: 2 bases; J trimming: 11 bases; junction bases outside the gene matches: 5. The CDR3 here is CAISEGTGVVKLFF. CDR3 DNA: TGTGCCATCAGTGAGGGGACAGGGGTTGTGAAACTGTTTTTT.

The rearrangement uses TRBV19 and TRBJ1-2, with TRBD1 matching 9 bases. CDR3 length: 16 residues. The V segment lost 4 bases and the J segment 3 bases; nucleotides outside the gene matches: 9. CDR1 is LNHDA, CDR2 SQIVND, per germline (reference sequence). CDR3 bases: TGTGCCAGTAGTAACTACGGACAGGGGTTCGACTATGGCTACACCTTC. It is translated as CASSNYGQGFDYGYTF.

As to this clone: Compared with germline, one end of the junction differs, possibly owing to a read error. The V and J genes are TRBV11-1 and TRBJ2-2; no clear D. The germline CDR1 and CDR2 sequences are SGHAT and FQDESV (reference sequence). CDR3 length equals 16 residues. The CDR3 region is CASSLVVGQNPGELFF. DNA for the CDR3: TGTGCCAGCAGCTTAGTCGTCGGCCAGAACCCCGGGGAGCTGTTTTTT. Variable domain in full (rest from reference TRBV11-1 and TRBJ2-2): EAEVAQSPRYKITEKSQAVAFWCDPISGHATLYWYRQILGQGPELLVQFQDESVVDDSQLPKDRFSAERLKGVDSTLKIQPAELGDSAMYLCASSLVVGQNPGELFFGEGSRLTVL.

The genes are TRBV4-3 and TRBJ2-1; 13 bases fit TRBD2. The CDR3 has 16 residues. CDR1 LGHNA and CDR2 YSLEER come from the germline V gene. J gave up 9 bases and V 0 bases, and 5 bases lay outside the gene matches. The CDR3 DNA reads as TGCGCCAGCAGCCAAGAGCCCGGGACTAGCGGGATTGAGCAGTTCTTC. Amino acid sequence: CASSQEPGTSGIEQFF.

The J gene is TRBJ1-1, the V gene TRBV30, with D possibly being TRBD1 (5 bases). Trimming shortened V by 3 bases and J by 1 base, and 6 bases separated the two germline ends. The length of the CDR3 is 12 residues. Germline V gene lookup returns CDR1 GTSNPN and CDR2 SVGIG (reference sequence). CDR3: CAWSGANTEAFF. In DNA form, the CDR3 reads TGTGCCTGGAGCGGGGCGAACACTGAAGCTTTCTTT.